The 24 T cell receptor beta chains presented below share a single source sample, sequenced in a study of neurological immune-mediated disorders. TCRdb re-derived calls from the 5' RACE reads in MiXCR, one entry per CDR3 protein. The sample records 25,000 to 35,000 distinct CDR3 sequences, approximately 1.5% being singletons. The sequencing sample was made of PBMCs. The receptors derive from a woman in her twenties or thirties with multiple sclerosis.

This clonotype was counted at least ten times. The rearrangement uses TRBV3-1 and TRBJ2-7; perhaps TRBD2 as D (5 bases). The V end was cut by 2 bases, the J end by 3 bases, with 11 bases between. The CDR3 consists of 14 residues. Germline V gene lookup returns CDR1 LGHDT and CDR2 YNNKEL (reference sequence). CDR3 in DNA: TGTGCCAGCAGCCAAATTTCGGGGAGCTACGAGCAGTACTTC. Translated, it gives CASSQISGSYEQYF.

This clonotype was counted only a few times. A much larger clonotype is one base distant, so this may be a read error. The V and J genes are TRBV20-1 and TRBJ1-1; D may be TRBD1 (6 bases). V shed 7 bases and J shed 1 base, with 13 bases lying between them. The CDR3 extends over 13 amino acids. Germline V gene lookup returns CDR1 DFQATT and CDR2 SNEGSKA (reference sequence). CDR3 in DNA: TGCAGTGAAAATCAGGGGTGGAACACTGAAGCTTTCTTT. Its protein is CSENQGWNTEAFF.

This rearrangement joins TRBV7-7 to TRBJ2-5; D tentatively reads TRBD1 or TRBD2 (5 bases each). V was pared by 4 bases and J by 1 base, with 10 bases between. Germline CDR1 SSHAT, CDR2 FNYEAQ (reference sequence). The CDR3 has 14 amino acids. The CDR3 bases are TGTGCCAGCAGCTCCACGAGGGGCCAAGAGACCCAGTACTTC. Amino acid sequence: CASSSTRGQETQYF.

This clonotype was observed many times. The V gene is TRBV7-9, the J gene TRBJ2-3; D is uncertain. In germline, CDR1 is SEHNR, CDR2 FQNEAQ (reference sequence). This CDR3 has 14 residues. V was trimmed by 6 bases and J by 3 bases, leaving 13 bases between them. CDR3 residues: CASSSFGMTDTQYF. The CDR3, as DNA: TGTGCCAGCAGTTCTTTTGGGATGACAGATACGCAGTATTTT.

This clonotype was observed many times. The J gene is TRBJ2-6, the V gene TRBV6-2 or TRBV6-3; perhaps TRBD2 as D (5 bases). CDR1 is MNHEY and CDR2 is SVGEGT in the germline V gene. The CDR3 covers 15 residues. The germline V and J ends were trimmed by 3 bases and 4 bases, with 10 bases remaining between them. CDR3 sequence reads: CASSYGGTGANVLTF. The CDR3 coding sequence is TGTGCCAGCAGTTATGGAGGTACCGGGGCCAACGTCCTGACTTTC.

Many counts were recorded for this clonotype. This chain links TRBV12-3 or TRBV12-4 with TRBJ2-7; 9 bases match TRBD1. The ends lost 3 bases at V and 2 bases at J; junction bases unmatched: 5. The CDR3 is made up of 15 amino acids. CDR3 DNA sequence: TGTGCCAGCAGTTTTCGGGACAGGGCCCCCTACGAGCAGTACTTC. Its protein product is CASSFRDRAPYEQYF.

This clonotype has a count of ten or more. This chain connects TRBV20-1 to TRBJ2-7; no firm D call. The CDR3 has 15 amino acids. The V gene lost 0 bases and the J gene lost 3 bases, with 15 bases spanning the gap. Germline lookup yields CDR1 DFQATT and CDR2 SNEGSKA (reference sequence). In DNA form, the CDR3 reads TGCAGTGCTAGAGACGGCGGCCGACTGGGCTACGAGCAGTACTTC. This gives the protein CSARDGGRLGYEQYF.

This clonotype was observed at least ten times. The chain uses TRBV6-6 and TRBJ1-3; 9 nucleotides line up with TRBD1. The trim removed 7 bases at V and 4 bases at J, leaving 14 bases unmatched. This CDR3 spans 17 amino acids. CDR1 is MNHNY and CDR2 is SVGAGI in the germline V gene (reference sequence). The CDR3 sequence: CASNDAQRGTGGNTIYF. Here the CDR3 DNA reads TGTGCCAGCAACGATGCCCAACGGGGGACAGGGGGAAACACCATATATTTT.

This clonotype was recorded at least ten times. This sequence joins TRBV20-1 and TRBJ2-1, with D possibly matching TRBD2 (6 bases). The germline V gene has CDR1 DFQATT and CDR2 SNEGSKA (reference sequence). V was cut by 0 bases and J by 1 base, with 7 bases left in between. The CDR3 runs 14 residues. This CDR3 is CSARDRGSYNEQFF. CDR3 bases: TGCAGTGCTAGAGATCGGGGGTCCTACAATGAGCAGTTCTTC.

V gene TRBV18 combines with J gene TRBJ1-2; 12 bases agree with TRBD1. The CDR3 contains 16 residues. V trimming: 2 bases; J trimming: 4 bases; junction bases outside the gene matches: 5. The germline V gene encodes CDR1 KGHSH and CDR2 LQKENI. This CDR3 reads CASSPGTGGSGYGYTF. CDR3 bases: TGTGCCAGCTCACCAGGGACAGGGGGCTCCGGCTATGGCTACACCTTC. Looking up the rest from reference TRBV18 and TRBJ1-2 gives the full variable domain: NAGVMQNPRHLVRRRGQEARLRCSPMKGHSHVYWYRQLPEEGLKFMVYLQKENIIDESGMPKERFSAEFPKEGPSILRIQQVVRGDSAAYFCASSPGTGGSGYGYTFGSGTRLTVV.

The sample holds many counts of this clonotype. The chain employs TRBV7-9 and TRBJ1-1, with 8 bases aligning to TRBD1. The V segment lost 3 bases and the J segment 11 bases; nucleotides outside the gene matches: 8. The CDR3 runs 13 residues. CDR1 and CDR2 (germline): SEHNR, FQNEAQ (reference sequence). The CDR3 loop reads CASSLTGAMSAFF. The CDR3 DNA follows: TGTGCCAGCAGCTTGACAGGGGCTATGAGTGCTTTCTTT.

In this sample, this clonotype turned up many times. The J gene is TRBJ1-2, the V gene TRBV11-2; 7 bases agree with TRBD1. J was trimmed by 4 bases and V by 4 bases; bases with no gene match: 9. Germline lookup yields CDR1 SGHAT and CDR2 FQNNGV. CDR3 length: 15 residues. CDR3 nucleotides: TGTGCCAGCAGCTCGATACAGGGGCCTCCCTATGGCTACACCTTC. Its protein is CASSSIQGPPYGYTF.

This clonotype was detected many times. V is TRBV5-1 and J is TRBJ1-2; the D is unclear. The V gene's germline CDR1 is SGHRS and CDR2 YFSETQ. The CDR3 spans 16 residues. Trimming removed 0 bases at V and 4 bases at J, with 16 bases between. CDR3 in DNA: TGCGCCAGCAGCTTGGAGGCCGCTATTCTAAGCTATGGCTACACCTTC. Translating gives CASSLEAAILSYGYTF.

This clonotype came up many times. This chain joins TRBV5-1 and TRBJ2-3, with unresolved D. CDR1 SGHRS and CDR2 YFSETQ come from the germline V gene. This CDR3 spans 14 amino acids. Between the trimmed V and J ends, which lost 0 bases and 2 bases, there was a span of 7 bases. This chain's CDR3 is CASSLGSNTDTQYF. The CDR3 coding sequence is TGCGCCAGCAGCTTGGGCAGTAACACAGATACGCAGTATTTT. The entire variable domain, with the rest obtained from reference TRBV5-1 and TRBJ2-3, is as follows: KAGVTQTPRYLIKTRGQQVTLSCSPISGHRSVSWYQQTPGQGLQFLFEYFSETQRNKGNFPGRFSGRQFSNSRSEMNVSTLELGDSALYLCASSLGSNTDTQYFGPGTRLTVL.

This clonotype occurred many times. This chain connects TRBV6-1 to TRBJ2-5; possible D gene TRBD1, 6 bases. The CDR3 is 15 residues long. The V and J ends lost 10 bases and 2 bases respectively, with 20 bases between them. Germline lookup yields CDR1 MNHNS and CDR2 SASEGT. CDR3 DNA: TGTGCCACCACCAGGTTACAGGGTGGGCAAGAGACCCAGTACTTC. Residues: CATTRLQGGQETQYF.

This clonotype was seen ten or more times. CDR3 residues: CSALPGQYYEQYF. In nucleotides, the CDR3 is TGCAGTGCTTTACCGGGACAGTACTACGAGCAGTACTTC. The chain employs TRBV20-1 and TRBJ2-7; 7 bases match TRBD1. This CDR3 region has 13 residues. Germline V gene lookup returns CDR1 DFQATT and CDR2 SNEGSKA (reference sequence). Losses at the gene ends were 5 bases for V and 3 bases for J; bases not matched to a gene: 7.

This clonotype was seen repeatedly, ten times or more. The chain employs TRBV7-9 and TRBJ2-1; 12 bases agree with TRBD2. The CDR3 consists of 15 residues. With 4 bases clipped from V and 9 bases from J, the junction kept 7 bases outside the gene matches. CDR1 and CDR2 (germline): SEHNR, FQNEAQ (reference sequence). CDR3 nucleotides: TGTGCCAGCAGCTCATCTAGCGGGGGGGCCGGTGAGCAGTTCTTC. Amino acid sequence: CASSSSSGGAGEQFF.

This clonotype was seen ten or more times. The chain couples TRBV6-8 to TRBJ2-2; D unresolved. The V gene lost 3 bases and the J gene lost 5 bases, with 7 bases spanning the gap. Germline V gene lookup returns CDR1 MNHGY and CDR2 SAAAGT. There are 13 residues in the CDR3. The CDR3 nucleotides read TGTGCCAGCAGTTATACCTGGACCGGGGAGCTGTTTTTT. This codes for CASSYTWTGELFF.

This clonotype has only a few counts. A much larger clone differs from this one at a single base, so this may be a read error. The chain is built from TRBV25-1 and TRBJ2-7, with D perhaps being TRBD1 or TRBD2 (5 bases each). Looked up from germline, CDR1 is MGHDK and CDR2 is SYGVNS. V was shortened by 1 base and J by 4 bases, with 5 bases between the two germline ends. The CDR3 runs to 12 residues. The CDR3 bases are TGTGCCAGCAGTGAATGGGGGTACGAGCAGTACGTC. It yields the protein CASSEWGYEQYV.

This clonotype was found many times. The rearrangement uses TRBV6-5 and TRBJ1-3, with TRBD1 identical over 10 bases. Trimming removed 5 bases from V and 4 bases from J; junction bases left unmatched: 5. Germline V CDR1 and CDR2: MNHEY, SVGAGI. This CDR3 contains 15 residues. In DNA, the CDR3 is TGTGCCAGCAGTCTAGACAGGGGGCCGGGAAACACCATATATTTT. Amino acid sequence: CASSLDRGPGNTIYF.

The chain combines TRBV7-2 with TRBJ1-3; no clear D gene. CDR1 and CDR2 from the germline V gene are SGHTA and FQGNSA. Trimming took off 0 bases at V and 1 base at J, with 13 bases between the two ends. The CDR3 contains 17 residues. This chain's CDR3 is CASSLASRPSSGNTIYF. For the CDR3, the DNA is TGTGCCAGCAGCTTAGCCAGTCGGCCCTCGTCTGGAAACACCATATATTTT.

This clonotype was seen repeatedly, ten times or more. The genes are TRBV3-1 and TRBJ1-2; 11 positions agree with TRBD1. Germline CDR1 reads LGHDT; CDR2 reads YNNKEL (reference sequence). The CDR3 is made up of 16 amino acids. With V trimmed by 1 base and J by 4 bases, 5 bases remained unmatched. The CDR3 DNA is TGTGCCAGCAGCCAAGGAGGGACAGGGGGTTTCTATGGCTACACCTTC. Translating gives CASSQGGTGGFYGYTF.

This clonotype was seen repeatedly, ten times or more. The gene calls are TRBV12-3 or TRBV12-4 and TRBJ2-2; D gene uncertain. This CDR3 contains 14 residues. Trimming removed 6 bases from V and 5 bases from J, with 13 bases in between. This chain's CDR3 is CASRMGFGTGELFF. In DNA form, the CDR3 reads TGTGCCAGCAGAATGGGATTTGGGACCGGGGAGCTGTTTTTT.

This clonotype has at least ten counts. Here the CDR3 DNA reads TGTGCCAGCAGCTCAATACAGGGGCGTGCAGAGACCGGACCCTACGAGCAGTACTTC. As protein: CASSSIQGRAETGPYEQYF. The rearrangement uses TRBV7-2 and TRBJ2-7; 7 nucleotides line up with TRBD1. The germline CDR1 and CDR2 sequences are SGHTA and FQGNSA. The CDR3 is made up of 19 amino acids. The V gene end was trimmed by 4 bases and the J gene end by 2 bases; junction bases not matched to a gene: 20.